One and the same sample provided the 31 T cell receptor beta chains below, sequenced in a study of blood T cells in healthy people across ages. Together with a sample-barcoded 5' primer, a J-beta primer mix was included in a second PCR lasting 7 to 11 cycles. Each CDR3 protein is one row after TCRdb ran MiXCR on the 5' RACE reads. The sample records 550,000 to 750,000 distinct CDR3 sequences, under 25% being singletons. Specimen: blood. The receptors stem from a man between 65 and 85 years old in good health.

This clonotype has a handful of counts. V is TRBV7-3 and J is TRBJ1-1; no clear D. This CDR3 is built from 14 residues. CDR1 is SGHTA, CDR2 FQGTGA, per germline. Between the trimmed V and J ends, which lost 5 bases and 0 bases, there was a span of 10 bases. CDR3 nucleotides: TGTGCCAGCAGCACCAGTCCCCTGAACACTGAAGCTTTCTTT. As protein: CASSTSPLNTEAFF.

This clonotype was picked up a small number of times. The genes are TRBV5-8 and TRBJ2-1, with D tentatively TRBD1 (5 bases). The V end was cut by 1 base, the J end by 0 bases, with 8 bases between. In germline, CDR1 is SGHTS, CDR2 YDEGEE. CDR3 length equals 15 residues. The CDR3 loop is CASSLNRNSYNEQFF. The CDR3 nucleotides are TGTGCCAGCAGCTTGAACAGGAACTCCTACAATGAGCAGTTCTTC.

J is TRBJ1-1 and V is TRBV9; weak D call: TRBD1 (5 bases). In germline, CDR1 is SGDLS, CDR2 YYNGEE. With 0 bases removed from V and 4 bases from J, the gap between germline ends came to 10 bases. This CDR3 comprises 14 residues. This chain's CDR3 is CASSVAGRGTEAFF. The CDR3 nucleotides read TGTGCCAGCAGCGTAGCAGGGAGGGGCACTGAAGCTTTCTTT. The full variable domain, rest sourced from reference TRBV9 and TRBJ1-1, is DSGVTQTPKHLITATGQRVTLRCSPRSGDLSVYWYQQSLDQGLQFLIQYYNGEERAKGNILERFSAQQFPDLHSELNLSSLELGDSALYFCASSVAGRGTEAFFGQGTRLTVV.

The chain couples TRBV7-2 to TRBJ1-6; TRBD1 might be the D (6 bases). Germline V lookup: CDR1 SGHTA, CDR2 FQGNSA. The CDR3 is 15 amino acids. The V and J ends lost 3 bases and 10 bases respectively, with 16 bases between them. Here the CDR3 DNA reads TGTGCCAGCAGCTTTGGTATTTCGGGGGGCTCACCCCTCCACTTT. It yields the protein CASSFGISGGSPLHF. Complete variable domain (other parts from reference TRBV7-2 and TRBJ1-6): GAGVSQSPSNKVTEKGKDVELRCDPISGHTALYWYRQSLGQGLEFLIYFQGNSAPDKSGLPSDRFSAERTGGSVSTLTIQRTQQEDSAVYLCASSFGISGGSPLHFGNGTRLTVT.

This clonotype showed up many times. The gene calls are TRBV7-2 and TRBJ2-3; 7 bases are shared with TRBD2. Germline CDR1 and CDR2: SGHTA and FQGNSA. V gave up 5 bases and J gave up 5 bases; unmatched junction bases: 4. The CDR3 length is 13 residues. CDR3 sequence: CASSPGGGDTQYF. CDR3 DNA sequence: TGTGCCAGCAGCCCTGGGGGGGGAGATACGCAGTATTTT.

V gene TRBV3-1 combines with J gene TRBJ1-1, with D possibly matching TRBD1 (5 bases). The germline V and J ends were trimmed by 1 base and 5 bases, with 11 bases remaining between them. CDR3 length: 14 amino acids. Germline lookup yields CDR1 LGHDT and CDR2 YNNKEL (reference sequence). CDR3 in DNA: TGTGCCAGCAGCCAAGTCGAGGGGCAGACTGAAGCTTTCTTT. It specifies CASSQVEGQTEAFF.

There are a few counts of this clonotype. The chain is built from TRBV7-9 and TRBJ1-5, with a tentative D call TRBD1 (6 bases). Germline CDR1 and CDR2: SEHNR and FQNEAQ (reference sequence). Trimming pared 5 bases from V and 3 bases from J, leaving 14 bases between. This CDR3 comprises 15 residues. The CDR3 bases are TGTGCCAGCAGCACCGGGACACACGCCAATCAGCCCCAGCATTTT. It yields the protein CASSTGTHANQPQHF.

This clonotype was seen a handful of times. V and J are TRBV20-1 and TRBJ2-5, with 7 bases lining up with TRBD2. The closer fit of TRBJ2-1 to the DNA end suggests the J call may be wrong. In germline, CDR1 is DFQATT, CDR2 SNEGSKA (reference sequence). This CDR3 is 16 amino acids long. The CDR3 reads CSARDLATAGVNEQFF. The CDR3 DNA sequence: TGCAGTGCTAGAGACCTGGCGACGGCGGGAGTCAATGAGCAGTTCTTC.

The J gene is TRBJ1-4, the V gene TRBV28; maybe TRBD1 (5 bases). CDR1 and CDR2 (germline): MDHEN, SYDVKM. Trimming removed 8 bases at V and 4 bases at J, with 20 bases between. This CDR3 is built from 16 residues. DNA for the CDR3: TGTGCCAGCTCCGACCCGAGGGGCATGGATAATGAAAAACTGTTTTTT. Translation gives CASSDPRGMDNEKLFF.

The chain links TRBV15 to TRBJ1-4; no firm D call. The length of the CDR3 is 15 residues. The V end lost 0 bases, the J end lost 0 bases, and 5 bases lay between the germline ends. Per the germline V gene, CDR1 is LNHNV and CDR2 is YYDKDF (reference sequence). CDR3 in DNA: TGTGCCACCAGCAGAGACCCGGCAACTAATGAAAAACTGTTTTTT. The encoded protein is CATSRDPATNEKLFF. Combining the CDR3 with reference TRBV15 and TRBJ1-4 gives the whole variable domain DAMVIQNPRYQVTQFGKPVTLSCSQTLNHNVMYWYQQKSSQAPKLLFHYYDKDFNNEADTPDNFQSRRPNTSFCFLDIRSPGLGDTAMYLCATSRDPATNEKLFFGSGTQLSVL.

This sequence joins TRBV24-1 and TRBJ2-5; 7 positions match TRBD1. V was pared by 4 bases and J by 1 base, with 5 bases of the junction left unmatched. Germline CDR1 reads KGHDR; CDR2 reads SFDVKD. The CDR3 runs to 15 residues. The CDR3 DNA sequence: TGTGCCACCAGTGACCCCGGGACAGTCCAAGAGACCCAGTACTTC. Its protein is CATSDPGTVQETQYF.

This clonotype was counted a few times. The chain is built from TRBV28 and TRBJ2-2, with D perhaps TRBD1 or TRBD2 (5 bases each). The CDR3 spans 14 residues. Germline V gives CDR1 MDHEN, CDR2 SYDVKM. Trimming stripped 6 bases from V and 4 bases from J, with 12 bases between. For the CDR3, the DNA is TGTGCCAGCAGAGGGGCAGGGAGCACCGGGGAGCTGTTTTTT. Translating it yields CASRGAGSTGELFF.

This clonotype was seen a handful of times. The chain combines TRBV11-2 with TRBJ1-6; the D gene is possibly TRBD1 (6 bases). The ends were cut back, 3 bases at V and 10 bases at J, with 19 bases in the middle. The CDR3 is 16 amino acids. Germline CDR1 SGHAT, CDR2 FQNNGV. CDR3 DNA sequence: TGTGCCAGCAGCTTTCTCGGGGGCGAAAAGGGGTCACCCCTCCACTTT. Its translation: CASSFLGGEKGSPLHF. The variable domain in full, completed from reference TRBV11-2 and TRBJ1-6, reads EAGVAQSPRYKIIEKRQSVAFWCNPISGHATLYWYQQILGQGPKLLIQFQNNGVVDDSQLPKDRFSAERLKGVDSTLKIQPAKLEDSAVYLCASSFLGGEKGSPLHFGNGTRLTVT.

This clonotype was seen a few times. This chain uses TRBV20-1 with TRBJ2-7; D is undetermined. The better agreement between TRBJ2-1 and the DNA end casts doubt on the J call. Germline values: CDR1 DFQATT, CDR2 SNEGSKA (reference sequence). The CDR3 loop spans 15 amino acids. CDR3 amino acids: CSARDPQDVYNEQFF. CDR3 in DNA: TGCAGTGCTAGAGATCCCCAGGACGTCTACAATGAGCAGTTCTTC.

Concerning this clonotype itself: At one end the junction does not follow the germline gene, possibly because of a read error. The chain is built from TRBV20-1 and TRBJ2-5; D gene ambiguous. Germline V gene lookup returns CDR1 DFQATT and CDR2 SNEGSKA (reference sequence). The CDR3 spans 13 residues. The DNA of the CDR3 is TGCAGTGCTAGTGTCGGCTTCCAAAAGACCCAGTACTTC. As protein: CSASVGFQKTQYF.

This chain uses TRBV10-3 with TRBJ1-3; tentative D call: TRBD1 (5 bases). The germline CDR1 and CDR2 sequences are ENHRY and SYGVKD. V was clipped by 0 bases and J by 0 bases, with 12 bases between them. CDR3 size: 17 residues. Written as DNA, the CDR3 is TGTGCCATCAGTGAGTCCCAGGGATTGATCTCTGGAAACACCATATATTTT. Translating it yields CAISESQGLISGNTIYF.

This chain connects TRBV5-1 to TRBJ2-5, with D possibly TRBD1 on 5 matching bases. Matching the DNA end better, TRBJ2-1 makes the J call doubtful. The CDR3 sequence is 15 residues long. Germline V gene sequence: CDR1 SGHRS, CDR2 YFSETQ. The DNA for the CDR3 is TGCGCCAGCAGCTTGAATTCGGCAGGGCCGAATGAGCAGTTCTTC. It is translated as CASSLNSAGPNEQFF.

V is TRBV19 and J is TRBJ1-2, with 8 nucleotides matching TRBD1. This CDR3 spans 15 amino acids. The V gene's germline CDR1 is LNHDA and CDR2 SQIVND (reference sequence). The V and J ends lost 3 bases and 4 bases, in that order; junction bases with no gene match: 7. CDR3 nucleotides: TGTGCCAGTAGTATCTCCCGGGACAGGCCCTATGGCTACACCTTC. Its protein product is CASSISRDRPYGYTF.

The table lists this clonotype with many counts. The chain recombines TRBV20-1 with TRBJ2-4; D possibly matches TRBD1 or TRBD2 (5 bases each). In germline, CDR1 is DFQATT, CDR2 SNEGSKA (reference sequence). The CDR3 totals 15 residues. The ends were cut back, 8 bases at V and 0 bases at J, with 17 bases in the middle. The CDR3 DNA is TGCAGTACAGGAAGGAGCGGACTAGCCAAAAACATTCAGTACTTC. It translates to CSTGRSGLAKNIQYF.

The V call is TRBV20-1, the J call TRBJ2-5; no clear D gene. The J call could be wrong; TRBJ2-7 is a better fit for the DNA end. Germline CDR1 and CDR2: DFQATT and SNEGSKA (reference sequence). This CDR3 is built from 15 residues. CDR3 protein: CSARVPDPGPYEQYF. In DNA, the CDR3 is TGCAGTGCTAGAGTCCCAGACCCGGGTCCCTACGAGCAGTACTTC.

The V call is TRBV28, the J call TRBJ2-1; the match to TRBD1 covers 7 bases. There are 15 residues in the CDR3. J was trimmed by 0 bases and V by 6 bases; bases with no gene match: 5. Looked up from germline, CDR1 is MDHEN and CDR2 is SYDVKM. The CDR3 region is CASSLTGPSYNEQFF. The CDR3 DNA reads as TGTGCCAGCAGCTTGACAGGGCCCTCCTACAATGAGCAGTTCTTC.

This clonotype has just a few counts. This may stem from a read error, because a much larger clone lies one nucleotide away. The chain employs TRBV29-1 and TRBJ2-5, with D perhaps TRBD1 or TRBD2 (5 bases each). The CDR3 has 14 residues. V was clipped by 4 bases and J by 13 bases, with 25 bases between them. Germline CDR1 SQVTM, CDR2 ANQGSEA. This CDR3 reads CSVVTTRARAVRYF. The DNA of the CDR3 is TGCAGCGTTGTGACTACCAGGGCCAGGGCCGTCCGGTACTTC.

The chain uses TRBV19 and TRBJ1-2; maybe TRBD1 (5 bases). The germline V gene encodes CDR1 LNHDA and CDR2 SQIVND (reference sequence). CDR3 size: 16 residues. Trimming removed 6 bases from V and 2 bases from J, with 19 bases in between. CDR3: CASSTRWGGINYGYTF. CDR3 DNA: TGTGCCAGTAGCACCAGATGGGGGGGGATCAACTATGGCTACACCTTC.

The table lists this clonotype with a few counts. The V gene is TRBV28, the J gene TRBJ2-2; D ambiguous. CDR3 size: 14 residues. CDR1 is MDHEN, CDR2 SYDVKM, per germline. With 3 bases removed from V and 5 bases from J, the gap between germline ends came to 10 bases. The CDR3, as DNA: TGTGCCAGCAGTTTTTGGGGTCAGACCGGGGAGCTGTTTTTT. Its protein is CASSFWGQTGELFF.

This clonotype has ten or more counts. J is TRBJ2-5 and V is TRBV18; D ambiguous. V dropped 3 bases and J dropped 1 base, with 6 bases sitting between them. The CDR3 spans 13 residues. Per the germline V gene, CDR1 is KGHSH and CDR2 is LQKENI. Here the CDR3 DNA reads TGTGCCAGCTCACCTACTCTCCAAGAGACCCAGTACTTC. It specifies CASSPTLQETQYF.

The genes are TRBV7-9 and TRBJ2-1; D not resolved. Looked up from germline, CDR1 is SEHNR and CDR2 is FQNEAQ (reference sequence). The CDR3 is made up of 15 amino acids. Trimming cost V 1 base and J 0 bases, with 7 bases left between them. This CDR3 is CASSLDVGSYNEQFF. Written as DNA, the CDR3 is TGTGCCAGCAGCTTAGATGTGGGCTCCTACAATGAGCAGTTCTTC.

The rearrangement uses TRBV27 and TRBJ2-2, with D unclear. V gave up 2 bases and J gave up 7 bases, with 8 bases separating them. Looked up from germline, CDR1 is MNHEY and CDR2 is SMNVEV (reference sequence). This CDR3 has 13 amino acids. CDR3 in amino acids: CASSLLGYGELFF. In DNA form, the CDR3 reads TGTGCCAGCAGTTTACTGGGGTACGGGGAGCTGTTTTTT.

V and J are TRBV12-3 or TRBV12-4 and TRBJ1-2; D not certain. V was shortened by 7 bases and J by 4 bases, with 13 bases between the two germline ends. This CDR3 is built from 13 residues. For the CDR3, the DNA is TGTGCCAGCACCCCGGGCGCGCCCTATGGCTACACCTTC. Its protein is CASTPGAPYGYTF.

This clonotype was counted a few times. The chain recombines TRBV20-1 with TRBJ2-7; D remains ambiguous. The DNA matches TRBJ2-1 better at its end, which makes the J call doubtful. This CDR3 has 13 residues. Per the germline V gene, CDR1 is DFQATT and CDR2 is SNEGSKA (reference sequence). The CDR3 sequence is CSAREANSLWQFF. CDR3 nucleotide sequence: TGCAGTGCTAGAGAAGCAAACTCTCTCTGGCAGTTCTTC.

The chain combines TRBV7-2 with TRBJ2-5; TRBD2 matches at 8 bases. The DNA matches TRBJ2-1 better at its end, which makes the J call doubtful. Germline loops: CDR1 SGHTA, CDR2 FQGNSA. This CDR3 has 15 amino acids. The CDR3 DNA sequence: TGTGCCAGCAGCGAGGGACGGGGGGGCCACAATGAGCAGTTCTTC. This gives the protein CASSEGRGGHNEQFF.

A few counts support this clonotype. The gene calls are TRBV20-1 and TRBJ1-4; tentative D call: TRBD1 (5 bases). Looked up from germline, CDR1 is DFQATT and CDR2 is SNEGSKA (reference sequence). V gave up 0 bases and J gave up 8 bases, with 7 bases separating them. The CDR3 has 12 amino acids. The CDR3 region is CSARDREEKLFF. CDR3 sequence (DNA): TGCAGTGCTAGAGACAGGGAAGAAAAACTGTTTTTT.